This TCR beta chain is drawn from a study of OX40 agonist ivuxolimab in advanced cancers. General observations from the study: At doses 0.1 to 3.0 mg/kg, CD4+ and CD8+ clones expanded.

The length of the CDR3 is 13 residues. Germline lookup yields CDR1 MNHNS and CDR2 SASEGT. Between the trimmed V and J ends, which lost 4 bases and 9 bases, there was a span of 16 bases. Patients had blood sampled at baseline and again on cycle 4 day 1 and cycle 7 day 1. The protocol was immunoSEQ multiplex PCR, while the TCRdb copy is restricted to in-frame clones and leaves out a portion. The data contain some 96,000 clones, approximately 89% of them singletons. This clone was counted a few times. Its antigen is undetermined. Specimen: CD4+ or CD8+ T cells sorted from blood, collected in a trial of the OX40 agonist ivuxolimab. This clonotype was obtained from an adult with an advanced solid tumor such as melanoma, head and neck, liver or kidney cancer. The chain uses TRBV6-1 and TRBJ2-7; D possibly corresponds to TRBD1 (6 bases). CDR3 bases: TGTGCCAGCAGTGCCGGGACATCCTTAGGGCAGTACTTC. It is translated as CASSAGTSLGQYF.